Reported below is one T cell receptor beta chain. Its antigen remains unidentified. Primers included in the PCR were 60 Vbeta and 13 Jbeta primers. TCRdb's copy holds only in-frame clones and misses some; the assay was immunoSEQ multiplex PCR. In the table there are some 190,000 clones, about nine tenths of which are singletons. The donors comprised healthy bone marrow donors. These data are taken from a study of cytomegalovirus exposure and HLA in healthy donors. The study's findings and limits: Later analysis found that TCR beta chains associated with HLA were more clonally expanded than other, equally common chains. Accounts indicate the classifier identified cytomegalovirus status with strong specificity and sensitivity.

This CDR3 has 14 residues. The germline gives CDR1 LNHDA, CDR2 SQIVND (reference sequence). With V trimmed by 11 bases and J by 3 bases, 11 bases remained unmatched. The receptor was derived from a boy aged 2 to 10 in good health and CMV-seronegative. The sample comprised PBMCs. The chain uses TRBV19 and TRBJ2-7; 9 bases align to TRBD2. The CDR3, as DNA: TGTGCCTTCCATACTAGCGGGTCCTTCTACGAGCAGTACTTC. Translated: CAFHTSGSFYEQYF. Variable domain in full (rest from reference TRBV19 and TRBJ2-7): DGGITQSPKYLFRKEGQNVTLSCEQNLNHDAMYWYRQDPGQGLRLIYYSQIVNDFQKGDIAEGYSVSREKKESFPLTVTSAQKNPTAFYLCAFHTSGSFYEQYFGPGTRLTVT.